Each of the 23 T cell receptor beta chains below was sequenced from the same sample in a study of cytomegalovirus exposure and HLA in healthy donors. Clones were read by immunoSEQ multiplex PCR, and TCRdb kept only the in-frame ones, dropping some. The sample contains 90,000 to 120,000 clones, about 85% of which appear only once. Sequenced: PBMCs. The receptors originated from a woman younger than 30 in good health and CMV-seronegative.

V and J are TRBV9 and TRBJ2-1; 11 bases map to TRBD1. The germline gives CDR1 SGDLS, CDR2 YYNGEE. The CDR3 is 16 residues long. The V and J ends lost 3 bases and 5 bases, in that order; junction bases with no gene match: 7. CDR3 residues: CASSATGTGGDNEQFF. CDR3 DNA: TGTGCCAGCAGCGCAACCGGGACAGGGGGAGACAATGAGCAGTTCTTC.

The chain is built from TRBV4-1 and TRBJ2-7; D not certain. Germline CDR1 is MGHRA and CDR2 is YSYEKL. This CDR3 spans 15 amino acids. V gave up 0 bases and J gave up 3 bases, with 12 bases separating them. The CDR3 coding sequence is TGCGCCAGCAGCCAAGAACTCGCCGATAACTACGAGCAGTACTTC. Protein product: CASSQELADNYEQYF.

This CDR3 is CASSASSGGTQPEQYF. The DNA for the CDR3 is TGTGCCAGCAGCGCTTCTAGCGGGGGTACCCAGCCCGAGCAGTACTTC. The chain is built from TRBV5-4 and TRBJ2-7; 10 nucleotides line up with TRBD2. Trimming took 4 bases from V and 6 from J; bases not matched to a gene: 13. Germline V gene sequence: CDR1 SGHNT, CDR2 YYREEE (reference sequence). The CDR3 contains 16 residues.

V gene TRBV5-1 combines with J gene TRBJ2-3; 9 nucleotides agree with TRBD1. This CDR3 is 15 amino acids long. The germline CDR1 and CDR2 sequences are SGHRS and YFSETQ. The V gene end was trimmed by 4 bases and the J gene end by 3 bases; junction bases not matched to a gene: 6. The CDR3 bases are TGCGCCAGCAGCCCCCTGACAGGGGGAACAGATACGCAGTATTTT. It translates to CASSPLTGGTDTQYF. Using reference TRBV5-1 and TRBJ2-3 for the parts outside the CDR3, the full variable domain is KAGVTQTPRYLIKTRGQQVTLSCSPISGHRSVSWYQQTPGQGLQFLFEYFSETQRNKGNFPGRFSGRQFSNSRSEMNVSTLELGDSALYLCASSPLTGGTDTQYFGPGTRLTVL.

J is TRBJ1-5 and V is TRBV19; TRBD1 aligns across 7 bases. Germline loops: CDR1 LNHDA, CDR2 SQIVND (reference sequence). V gave up 3 bases and J gave up 7 bases; unmatched junction bases: 9. The CDR3 has 15 amino acids. DNA for the CDR3: TGTGCCAGTAGTATTAAAGGGGGCGCCTGGCAGCCCCAGCATTTT. Translation: CASSIKGGAWQPQHF.

This clone was seen only once. The chain recombines TRBV7-3 with TRBJ2-1; the D is unclear. The germline V gene has CDR1 SGHTA and CDR2 FQGTGA. V was trimmed by 1 base and J by 5 bases, leaving 9 bases between them. This CDR3 region has 14 residues. The CDR3 region is CASSLSPLDNEQFF. CDR3 nucleotide sequence: TGTGCCAGCAGCTTAAGTCCGCTAGACAATGAGCAGTTCTTC.

The rearrangement uses TRBV5-1 and TRBJ1-1, with 7 bases matching TRBD1. CDR1 is SGHRS and CDR2 is YFSETQ in the germline V gene. The CDR3 runs to 12 residues. The V segment lost 0 bases and the J segment 8 bases; nucleotides outside the gene matches: 1. CDR3 DNA sequence: TGCGCCAGCAGCTTGGGACAGGGCGAAGCTTTCTTT. Protein product: CASSLGQGEAFF. Filled out from reference TRBV5-1 and TRBJ1-1, the complete variable domain reads KAGVTQTPRYLIKTRGQQVTLSCSPISGHRSVSWYQQTPGQGLQFLFEYFSETQRNKGNFPGRFSGRQFSNSRSEMNVSTLELGDSALYLCASSLGQGEAFFGQGTRLTVV.

V gene TRBV5-6 combines with J gene TRBJ1-2, with 7 bases matching TRBD1. From germline, CDR1 is SGHDT and CDR2 YYEEEE. The V and J ends lost 6 bases and 4 bases, in that order; junction bases with no gene match: 12. This CDR3 is built from 15 residues. CDR3 residues: CASTQRTGPFYGYTF. In DNA form, the CDR3 reads TGTGCCAGCACCCAGAGGACAGGTCCCTTCTATGGCTACACCTTC.

The rearrangement joins TRBV9 to TRBJ2-5; TRBD2 might be the D (5 bases). Germline CDR1 reads SGDLS; CDR2 reads YYNGEE. This CDR3 comprises 14 residues. The ends were cut back, 0 bases at V and 1 base at J, with 7 bases in the middle. CDR3 loop: CASSVGETQETQYF. In DNA form, the CDR3 reads TGTGCCAGCAGCGTAGGGGAGACCCAAGAGACCCAGTACTTC. The variable domain in full, completed from reference TRBV9 and TRBJ2-5, reads DSGVTQTPKHLITATGQRVTLRCSPRSGDLSVYWYQQSLDQGLQFLIQYYNGEERAKGNILERFSAQQFPDLHSELNLSSLELGDSALYFCASSVGETQETQYFGPGTRLLVL.

The gene calls are TRBV28 and TRBJ1-4; the D is unclear. The CDR3 is 15 amino acids. CDR1 MDHEN and CDR2 SYDVKM come from the germline V gene. With 4 bases removed from V and 2 bases from J, the gap between germline ends came to 11 bases. Here the CDR3 reads CASSSSGLTNEKLFF. CDR3 nucleotide sequence: TGTGCCAGCAGTTCTTCCGGGTTGACTAATGAAAAACTGTTTTTT.

This clone is a singleton in its sample. This chain links TRBV27 with TRBJ2-2; D is unclear. The ends were cut back, 6 bases at V and 8 bases at J, with 13 bases in the middle. This CDR3 is built from 13 residues. Germline V lookup: CDR1 MNHEY, CDR2 SMNVEV (reference sequence). This CDR3 is CASRRTRSGELFF. CDR3 sequence (DNA): TGTGCCAGCAGACGAACCAGGTCGGGGGAGCTGTTTTTT.

The chain joins TRBV4-1 to TRBJ1-2; D may be TRBD1 (5 bases). The CDR3 loop spans 12 amino acids. V was pared by 5 bases and J by 7 bases, with 11 bases between. The germline CDR1 and CDR2 sequences are MGHRA and YSYEKL. This chain's CDR3 is CASSSGLVGYTF. The DNA for the CDR3 is TGCGCCAGCAGCTCAGGGCTTGTTGGCTACACCTTC.

This clone was counted a few times. The chain combines TRBV6-1 with TRBJ2-7, with D possibly matching TRBD1 (5 bases). CDR1 and CDR2 from the germline V gene are MNHNS and SASEGT. The CDR3 is 13 residues long. V was clipped by 6 bases and J by 3 bases, with 12 bases between them. CDR3 region: CASRPRVIYEQYF. CDR3 coding DNA: TGTGCCAGCAGACCCAGGGTAATCTACGAGCAGTACTTC.

The CDR3 protein is CASSLTILGQVNSPLHF. CDR3 nucleotides: TGCGCCAGCAGCTTGACGATATTGGGACAAGTAAATTCACCCCTCCACTTT. The chain links TRBV5-1 to TRBJ1-6; D is possibly TRBD1 (6 bases). CDR1 is SGHRS and CDR2 is YFSETQ in the germline V gene. With 1 base removed from V and 7 bases from J, the gap between germline ends came to 18 bases. This CDR3 is built from 17 residues.

V usage is TRBV9 and J usage is TRBJ2-7; TRBD1 aligns across 11 bases. There are 15 residues in the CDR3. CDR1 is SGDLS, CDR2 YYNGEE, per germline. V was pared by 0 bases and J by 2 bases, with 1 base of the junction left unmatched. The CDR3 reads CASSVEDRGPYEQYF. For the CDR3, the DNA is TGTGCCAGCAGCGTAGAGGACAGGGGGCCCTACGAGCAGTACTTC. The whole variable domain, filled in from reference TRBV9 and TRBJ2-7, reads DSGVTQTPKHLITATGQRVTLRCSPRSGDLSVYWYQQSLDQGLQFLIQYYNGEERAKGNILERFSAQQFPDLHSELNLSSLELGDSALYFCASSVEDRGPYEQYFGPGTRLTVT.

The chain links TRBV5-1 to TRBJ2-7, with D maybe TRBD2 (6 bases). The CDR3 length is 15 residues. V gave up 0 bases and J gave up 2 bases, with 12 bases separating them. Germline CDR1 SGHRS, CDR2 YFSETQ. The DNA for the CDR3 is TGCGCCAGCAGCTTGGTCGGCGGGGTCACCTACGAGCAGTACTTC. Translating it yields CASSLVGGVTYEQYF.

The chain employs TRBV9 and TRBJ2-3, with 10 bases identical to TRBD1. V shed 4 bases, J shed 4 bases, and the junction held 6 bases outside the gene matches. The CDR3 has 15 amino acids. Germline-derived CDR1 and CDR2 are SGDLS and YYNGEE. CDR3 DNA: TGTGCCAGCAGCCCTTGGACAGGGGGGTCAGATACGCAGTATTTT. Encoded protein: CASSPWTGGSDTQYF. Together with reference TRBV9 and TRBJ2-3, the CDR3 gives the full variable domain: DSGVTQTPKHLITATGQRVTLRCSPRSGDLSVYWYQQSLDQGLQFLIQYYNGEERAKGNILERFSAQQFPDLHSELNLSSLELGDSALYFCASSPWTGGSDTQYFGPGTRLTVL.

The CDR3 DNA reads TGTGCCAGCAGCCGCTCGGGGTATGGCTACACCTTC. It is translated as CASSRSGYGYTF. This chain links TRBV11-2 with TRBJ1-2; D call uncertain. V lost 5 bases, J lost 5 bases, and 9 bases lay in between. Per the germline V gene, CDR1 is SGHAT and CDR2 is FQNNGV. This CDR3 region has 12 residues. Full variable domain (outside the CDR3, taken from reference TRBV11-2 and TRBJ1-2): EAGVAQSPRYKIIEKRQSVAFWCNPISGHATLYWYQQILGQGPKLLIQFQNNGVVDDSQLPKDRFSAERLKGVDSTLKIQPAKLEDSAVYLCASSRSGYGYTFGSGTRLTVV.

Regarding this clone: The junction does not match germline at one end; this may be a read error. V and J are TRBV6-6 and TRBJ1-4, with D possibly being TRBD1 (5 bases). Germline V CDR1 and CDR2: MNHNY, SVGAGI (reference sequence). The CDR3 is 14 amino acids. The CDR3 sequence is CASTHPGTKEKLFF. CDR3 nucleotide sequence: TGTGCCAGCACCCACCCCGGGACTAAGGAAAAACTGTTTTTT.

This clone has only a few counts. The V call is TRBV10-3, the J call TRBJ1-2; D may be TRBD1 (6 bases). The germline V and J ends were trimmed by 3 bases and 8 bases, with 10 bases remaining between them. This CDR3 has 12 residues. The germline V gene has CDR1 ENHRY and CDR2 SYGVKD. In nucleotides, the CDR3 is TGTGCCATCAGTGACACAGGGTACGGCTACACCTTC. Its translation is CAISDTGYGYTF.

This chain joins TRBV20-1 and TRBJ2-3; D is uncertain. The V gene lost 6 bases and the J gene lost 6 bases, with 10 bases spanning the gap. The CDR3 runs to 11 residues. The germline gives CDR1 DFQATT, CDR2 SNEGSKA (reference sequence). This CDR3 reads CSAPRHDTQYF. In nucleotides, the CDR3 is TGCAGTGCGCCGAGGCATGATACGCAGTATTTT.

The chain recombines TRBV10-3 with TRBJ2-1, with 14 bases aligning to TRBD2. CDR1 and CDR2 (germline): ENHRY, SYGVKD. V gave up 2 bases and J gave up 4 bases; unmatched junction bases: 1. The CDR3 consists of 16 residues. The chain's CDR3 is CAISEGLAGGYNEQFF. The DNA for the CDR3 is TGTGCCATCAGTGAGGGACTAGCGGGGGGTTACAATGAGCAGTTCTTC.

The rearrangement uses TRBV27 and TRBJ1-3, with 9 positions matching TRBD1. Germline V gene lookup returns CDR1 MNHEY and CDR2 SMNVEV (reference sequence). V was clipped by 10 bases and J by 3 bases; unmatched bases: 10. This CDR3 spans 15 amino acids. CDR3 in DNA: TGTGCCACCTCTTCACAGGGGGCACTTGGAAACACCATATATTTT. Translated, it gives CATSSQGALGNTIYF.